This T cell receptor (beta chain) comes out of a study of blood T cells in healthy people across ages (dated by TCRdb to about 2015). As for the study more broadly: In model experiments, template switching captured roughly one uniquely barcoded TCR beta cDNA molecule for every two T cells. The study measured age-related changes in TCR beta repertoire diversity using deep sequencing normalized with unique cDNA molecular identifiers. The donors were divided into four age groups: young (average around 17 years), middle-aged (about 39), aged (approximately 62) and long-lived (about 79). To avoid experimental bias, donors of different ages were distributed randomly across sequencing lanes. The study analyzed two additional independent replicas of 1 million unique cDNA reads from the same blood draw for two donors, one aged 18 to 29 and one aged 80 or older. On the study overall, not on this receptor specifically: Bulk unsorted PBMC profiling prevented conclusive comparison of naive and antigen-experienced compartments. Because donor CMV infection status was unknown, age-related changes in expanded clonotypes were potentially confounded. Observed TCR beta diversity per million T cells fell roughly linearly with age, and a significant reduction was already apparent by age around 44. Compared with the aged group, the long-lived group had more naive CD4+ T cells, fewer expanded clones and increased TCR diversity, suggesting age selection. A strong correlation was found between observed TCR beta diversity and the percentage of naive T cells measured by flow cytometry. Estimates of total diversity based on one million sequenced T cells were regarded as lower bounds and as underestimates.

The CDR3 covers 13 residues, taking in both the cysteine and the phenylalanine. The kept DNA is CDR3 alone, 39 bases in frame from the first base. The germline ends are 11 bases apart after V is trimmed by 0 bases and J by 12 bases. CDR1 and CDR2 (SGHTA, FQGNSA) derive from the germline V gene. The library was built by means of 5' RACE. Sequencing took place on an Illumina HiSeq 2500. The second PCR ran for roughly 7 to 12 cycles and used a J-beta primer mix along with a sample-barcoded 5' primer. A unique molecular identifier was introduced onto each TCR beta cDNA molecule by a template-switch 5' adaptor carrying 12 random nucleotides. Each sample yielded at least 2.5 million CDR3-containing paired-end reads. The Mint cDNA synthesis kit, primed by a TRBC-specific oligonucleotide, was used to synthesize first-strand cDNA from all RNA. Following uracil-DNA glycosylase treatment, a first 18-cycle PCR with universal primers M1SS and BC2_uni_R was performed on all cDNA. The paper's data handling went like this. Each sample was normalized by randomly selecting 1 million high-quality reads, each carrying a distinct molecular identifier. Instead of being binned into consensus sequences, reads with shared molecular identifiers were discarded. MiTCR, run with a Q25 quality threshold and the strictest error-elimination algorithm, handled CDR3 identification, clonotype clustering and error correction. A nonparametric unseen species model using Euler transformation provided a lower-bound estimate of total TCR beta diversity. In TCRdb, the public reads were trimmed at Q25 with fastp and aligned with MiXCR, with productive beta chains retained. All rows with the same CDR3 protein become a single entry with the most common DNA and genes. The V and J calls and clone size are TCRdb's, not the authors'. Across this sample there are about 900,000 distinct CDR3 sequences, with roughly 43% seen only once. About an eighth of the sample lies in the top ten.

The 40 or so donors, aged 6 to 90 years, were systemically healthy Caucasian individuals from Russia. Each donor gave around 9 milliliters of peripheral blood, collected into EDTA-treated Vacutainer tubes. Ficoll-Paque density-gradient centrifugation was used to isolate PBMCs, with at least 7 million obtained per sample. Trizol reagent was used to extract total RNA from PBMCs, with at least 6 micrograms per sample. Naive CD45RAhigh/CD27high T cell percentages were measured by flow cytometry on a PBMC aliquot from every donor. Of note for this clonotype: No antigen is known for it. Base qualities were left out, and no much larger clone turns up one base away.

The chain uses TRBV7-2 and TRBJ2-2; the D segment could be TRBD1, given 5 matching bases. This sequence originates from a man between 25 and 39 years old in good health. The sequenced sample consisted of blood. The bases read TGTGCCAGCAGCTTAGCGCGATGGGGCCAGCTGTTTTTT. Its translation reads: CASSLARWGQLFF.